This T cell receptor (beta chain) was recorded in a study of cytomegalovirus exposure and HLA in healthy donors. Turning to the study itself: Early on, a data release was issued that held about 85 million unique TCRs from HLA-typed donors. Study observations and caveats: Earlier results showed most TCR beta V segments being productive about 87% or about 30% of the time. 164 TCR beta chains were listed as cytomegalovirus-associated. It was confirmed in vitro that three of the CMV-associated chains were specific for CMV antigens.

CDR1 is SNHLY and CDR2 is FYNNEI in the germline V gene. The CDR3 is 15 residues long. Trimming removed 4 bases at V and 4 bases at J, with 15 bases between. Both 60 Vbeta primers and 13 Jbeta primers went into the PCR. Data came from immunoSEQ multiplex PCR; TCRdb stores just in-frame clones and leaves some out. This sample yields around 140,000 clones, of which roughly three quarters are seen a single time; 1.1% belongs to the top ten. Details on this clone: The antigen is undetermined.

Sequences were obtained from PBMCs. The rearrangement uses TRBV2 and TRBJ2-3; possibly TRBD2 for D (6 bases). This receptor was identified in a male donor in good health and CMV-seronegative. CDR3 amino acids: CASSVGQSGADTQYF. In nucleotides, the CDR3 is TGTGCCAGCAGTGTAGGGCAGTCGGGGGCAGATACGCAGTATTTT.